A selection of T cell receptor beta chains follows, all from one sample in a study of OX40 agonist ivuxolimab in advanced cancers. Profiled with immunoSEQ multiplex PCR; TCRdb holds only in-frame clones, not every one. The profile shows 30,000 or so clones, approximately 91% of them singletons. The sample was CD4+ or CD8+ T cells sorted from blood, taken in a trial of the OX40 agonist ivuxolimab. The origin of the receptors is an adult with an advanced solid tumor such as melanoma, head and neck, liver or kidney cancer. The CDR3 runs from the conserved cysteine through the conserved F or W. The D gene is left open where the match is weak. Clone size is not always given. Where it is, it says once, few, many or a class for expanded clones.

abundance: large; v_gene: TRBV5-1; len: 13; j_gene: TRBJ2-7; d_gene: -; CDR3nt: TGCGCCAGCAGCTTGGAGATGGGCTACGAGCAGTACTTC; CDR3aa: CASSLEMGYEQYF
abundance: -; v_gene: TRBV11-2; len: 13; j_gene: TRBJ2-7; d_gene: -; CDR3nt: TGTGCCAGCAGCTTAGATGTACACTACGAGCAGTACTTC; CDR3aa: CASSLDVHYEQYF
abundance: -; v_gene: TRBV5-4; len: 14; j_gene: TRBJ2-1; d_gene: TRBD1; CDR3nt: TGTGCCAGCAGCGCTGACAGGGGGGACAATGAGCAGTTCTTC; CDR3aa: CASSADRGDNEQFF
abundance: -; v_gene: TRBV13; len: 16; j_gene: TRBJ2-1; d_gene: TRBD2; CDR3nt: TGTGCCAGCAACTTAAGGGGAGCGGGAGGTTACAATGAGCAGTTCTTC; CDR3aa: CASNLRGAGGYNEQFF
abundance: -; v_gene: TRBV10-1; len: 13; j_gene: TRBJ1-2; d_gene: -; CDR3nt: TGCGCCAGCAGTGAGTCGGGGTCCAATGGCTACACCTTC; CDR3aa: CASSESGSNGYTF
abundance: -; v_gene: TRBV7-3; len: 13; j_gene: TRBJ1-1; d_gene: -; CDR3nt: TGTGCCAGCAGCTTAATAGGGAACACTGAAGCTTTCTTT; CDR3aa: CASSLIGNTEAFF
abundance: -; v_gene: TRBV6-6; len: 12; j_gene: TRBJ2-7; d_gene: -; CDR3nt: TGTGCCAGCAGCGGACTATATCTCGAGCAGTACTTC; CDR3aa: CASSGLYLEQYF
abundance: -; v_gene: TRBV30; len: 16; j_gene: TRBJ2-7; d_gene: TRBD2; CDR3nt: TGTGCCTGGAGTGTACTCAGCTGGGGACTATCCTACGAGCAGTACTTC; CDR3aa: CAWSVLSWGLSYEQYF
abundance: -; v_gene: TRBV28; len: 15; j_gene: TRBJ2-7; d_gene: TRBD1; CDR3nt: TGTGCCAGCAGTTCGGGACAGGGAATCGGCTACGAGCAGTACTTC; CDR3aa: CASSSGQGIGYEQYF
abundance: -; v_gene: TRBV27; len: 15; j_gene: TRBJ1-5; d_gene: TRBD1; CDR3nt: TGTGCCAGCAGTGGTGGGGGACAGCTCCCTAGGCCCCAGCATTTT; CDR3aa: CASSGGGQLPRPQHF
abundance: -; v_gene: TRBV6-5; len: 15; j_gene: TRBJ1-1; d_gene: -; CDR3nt: TGTGCCAGCAGTTACGGCCAGACCATGAACACTGAAGCTTTCTTT; CDR3aa: CASSYGQTMNTEAFF
abundance: -; v_gene: TRBV9; len: 14; j_gene: TRBJ1-6; d_gene: TRBD1; CDR3nt: TGTGCCAGCAGCGAAACAGGGGTTGGTTCACCCCTCCACTTT; CDR3aa: CASSETGVGSPLHF
abundance: -; v_gene: TRBV5-1; len: 15; j_gene: TRBJ1-2; d_gene: -; CDR3nt: TGCGCCAGCAGCTTGGAGGCCAGGGGCGTATTTGGCTACACCTTC; CDR3aa: CASSLEARGVFGYTF
abundance: -; v_gene: TRBV10-2; len: 13; j_gene: TRBJ2-1; d_gene: -; CDR3nt: TGCGCCCTCATCAGGAGGGAGAATAATGAGCAGTTCTTC; CDR3aa: CALIRRENNEQFF
abundance: -; v_gene: TRBV5-4; len: 13; j_gene: TRBJ2-5; d_gene: -; CDR3nt: TGTGCCAGCAGCCCCCCCCTCCAAGAGACCCAGTACTTC; CDR3aa: CASSPPLQETQYF
abundance: -; v_gene: TRBV27; len: 14; j_gene: TRBJ1-5; d_gene: TRBD1; CDR3nt: TGTGCCAGCAGTTTCCGACAGGGCGATCAGCCCCAGCATTTT; CDR3aa: CASSFRQGDQPQHF
abundance: -; v_gene: TRBV6-5; len: 14; j_gene: TRBJ2-1; d_gene: TRBD2; CDR3nt: TGTGCCAGCAGTCCCTGGACTAGCCACAATGAGCAGTTCTTC; CDR3aa: CASSPWTSHNEQFF
abundance: -; v_gene: TRBV27; len: 13; j_gene: TRBJ2-2; d_gene: -; CDR3nt: TGTGCCAGCAGTCCCGCGAACACCGGGGAGCTGTTTTTT; CDR3aa: CASSPANTGELFF
abundance: -; v_gene: TRBV9; len: 13; j_gene: TRBJ2-1; d_gene: TRBD1; CDR3nt: TGTGCCAGCAGCGGGGACAGGGGAGATGAGCAGTTCTTC; CDR3aa: CASSGDRGDEQFF